This TCR beta chain was captured in a study of T cell responses to AZD1222 COVID-19 vaccine (dated by TCRdb to the early 2020s). Looking at the study overall: AZD1222 recipients whose second dose came at about 4 weeks and those whose second dose came at about 12 weeks were combined into one group, since spike-specific TCR depth and breadth did not differ between the two schedules. TCR sequencing was performed for fewer than 250 trial participants, of whom about 210 were given two doses of AZD1222 and around 26 were given two doses of MenACWY control vaccine. Enrollment into the trials was organized by age into subgroups of 18-55, 56-69 and 70-plus years, and those subgroups contained roughly 150, 30 and 60 TCR-sequenced participants, respectively.

What the authors observed across the whole study: After two AZD1222 doses, both the breadth and the depth of spike-specific TCRs were significantly higher than at day 0 and than in MenACWY recipients. Participants were mostly white British, with more females than males. The authors suggested clonal diversity may have been underestimated. The 56-69-year group was small, and its depth increase did not reach significance, likely because of low power. Epitopes outside the regions mutated in the B.1.351 and B.1.1.7 variants were reportedly recognized by nearly half of the unique spike-specific TCRs. Because no day 14 peak-response samples were available, the repertoires could be characterized only after the peak T cell response. The whole spike protein was spanned by vaccine-associated CD4 TCRs, and dominant responses were seen in regions 160-218 and 743-854. Conclusions about previously exposed vaccinees were limited because only six AZD1222 recipients were SARS-CoV-2 seropositive at baseline.

The CDR3 regions of human TCRbeta chains were subjected to immunosequencing. In the original analysis: Repertoire TCRs were checked for matches against a reference library of SARS-CoV-2-specific TCRs that had been generated using the MIRA antigen-specificity platform. Breadth was defined as the fraction of unique TCRs that were SARS-CoV-2-associated, and depth was defined as the fraction of total T cells that were SARS-CoV-2-associated. Using the MIRA data, each spike-specific TCR was mapped to the spike region that the TCR reacts to and placed in a CD4 or CD8 class. Log10-transformed breadth and depth values were compared by one-way ANOVA with Sidak's multiple comparisons tests. Held by TCRdb, this immuneACCESS table contains in-frame sequences only and omits some clones. Under half of the omission traces to an unresolved V gene where checked; the cause of the rest is unknown. V and J calls and clone size come straight from that table; D and trimming were deduced from the DNA. This sample lists 150,000 to 200,000 clones; 75% to 95% were detected once. Approximately 3% of the sample belongs to the ten largest clones.

With regard to this clone: Its binding antigen is unknown. Base-call qualities are not available, and no considerably larger clone is one nucleotide away.

The time point label here, explained by the study, means: baseline before first vaccination. Vaccinee samples were obtained from the UK trials COV001 and COV002, which included a single-blind randomized controlled phase 2/3 trial of AZD1222 (ChAdOx1 nCoV-19) in healthy adults. Trial participant PBMC samples were collected at day 0 and day 28 after the second dose for TCRbeta chain sequencing. The receptor was isolated from an adult in good health. The source material was peripheral blood, sampled on day 0 of AZD1222 vaccination.

The CDR3 here reads CASSPTGTGFTEAFF. The nucleotide sequence reads TGTGCCAGCAGTCCAACCGGGACAGGGTTCACTGAAGCTTTCTTT. This chain joins TRBV6-5 to TRBJ1-1; 9 bases in between match TRBD1. There are 15 amino acids in the CDR3, from cysteine to phenylalanine inclusive. Only the CDR3 portion is preserved as DNA: 45 bases, with reading frame beginning at the first base. CDR1 MNHEY and CDR2 SVGAGI were looked up in the germline V gene. V is pruned by 5 bases and J by 4 bases, leaving 8 bases of the junction without a gene match.